These 21 T cell receptor beta chains share one sample of origin, sequenced in a study of cytomegalovirus exposure and HLA in healthy donors. The PCR employed 60 Vbeta primers together with 13 Jbeta primers. Measured with immunoSEQ multiplex PCR; TCRdb has only the in-frame clones, and not every one. The sample shows 100,000 to 150,000 clones, over 60% of them seen only once. The source material was PBMCs. The source of these receptors is a human donor in good health.

This chain joins TRBV2 and TRBJ1-5; a possible D gene is TRBD1 (6 bases). This CDR3 has 14 residues. Trimming removed 7 bases at V and 7 bases at J, with 17 bases between. The germline V gene has CDR1 SNHLY and CDR2 FYNNEI. This CDR3 is CASKALGAPQPQHF. The CDR3 nucleotides are TGTGCCAGCAAGGCGCTGGGGGCCCCCCAGCCCCAGCATTTT.

The rearrangement links TRBV19 to TRBJ2-3; D is possibly TRBD1 (6 bases). The length of the CDR3 is 13 residues. CDR1 and CDR2 (germline): LNHDA, SQIVND (reference sequence). Trimming took 6 bases from V and 3 from J, leaving 10 bases between them. The CDR3 coding sequence is TGTGCCAGTAGGACAGGTGGTACAGATACGCAGTATTTT. Amino acid sequence: CASRTGGTDTQYF.

This clone occurred a few times. The J gene is TRBJ1-1, the V gene TRBV6-1; no firm D call. The ends were cut back, 2 bases at V and 6 bases at J, with 16 bases in the middle. CDR3 size: 15 residues. Looked up from germline, CDR1 is MNHNS and CDR2 is SASEGT. For the CDR3, the DNA is TGTGCCAGCAGTGAAATGGAGGGAAGATCCGCTGAAGCTTTCTTT. Its translation is CASSEMEGRSAEAFF.

In the case of this clone: The germline gene is not matched at one end of the junction; a read error may be the cause. The J gene is TRBJ1-1, the V gene TRBV18; TRBD1 might be the D (5 bases). The CDR3 is 15 residues long. Looked up from germline, CDR1 is KGHSH and CDR2 is LQKENI. The CDR3 nucleotides are TGTGCCGGCTCACCTCGGACACCCCGGGAGACTGAAGCTTTCTTT. It specifies CAGSPRTPRETEAFF.

On this clone: One end of the junction varies from germline; a read error may be responsible. The chain is built from TRBV19 and TRBJ1-6; perhaps TRBD1 as D (6 bases). From germline, CDR1 is LNHDA and CDR2 SQIVND (reference sequence). This CDR3 has 15 residues. CDR3 nucleotides: TGTGCCAGTACTATACAGGGCGCGGCGAATTCACCCCTCCACTTT. Residues: CASTIQGAANSPLHF.

The rearrangement uses TRBV9 and TRBJ2-7; 8 bases agree with TRBD2. V lost 0 bases and J lost 2; bases outside the gene matches: 4. There are 15 residues in the CDR3. From germline, CDR1 is SGDLS and CDR2 YYNGEE. DNA for the CDR3: TGTGCCAGCAGCGTAGGGGACGGGGGGGCCTACGAGCAGTACTTC. It specifies CASSVGDGGAYEQYF.

The V and J genes are TRBV11-2 and TRBJ2-3; D unclear. Germline V gene lookup returns CDR1 SGHAT and CDR2 FQNNGV. This CDR3 spans 13 amino acids. The V gene lost 5 bases and the J gene lost 5 bases, with 11 bases spanning the gap. DNA of the CDR3: TGTGCCAGCAGCCCACCCCGGAGAGATACGCAGTATTTT. Encoded protein: CASSPPRRDTQYF. The full variable domain, completed using reference TRBV11-2 and TRBJ2-3, is EAGVAQSPRYKIIEKRQSVAFWCNPISGHATLYWYQQILGQGPKLLIQFQNNGVVDDSQLPKDRFSAERLKGVDSTLKIQPAKLEDSAVYLCASSPPRRDTQYFGPGTRLTVL.

This chain uses TRBV19 with TRBJ2-5; a possible D gene is TRBD2 (5 bases). V shed 8 bases and J shed 3 bases, with 13 bases lying between them. CDR1 is LNHDA and CDR2 is SQIVND in the germline V gene (reference sequence). The CDR3 length is 13 residues. CDR3 in amino acids: CASSLREKETQYF. The CDR3 nucleotides are TGTGCCAGTTCTCTAAGGGAGAAAGAGACCCAGTACTTC. The entire variable domain, with the rest obtained from reference TRBV19 and TRBJ2-5, is as follows: DGGITQSPKYLFRKEGQNVTLSCEQNLNHDAMYWYRQDPGQGLRLIYYSQIVNDFQKGDIAEGYSVSREKKESFPLTVTSAQKNPTAFYLCASSLREKETQYFGPGTRLLVL.

About this clone: Sequence at one end of the junction differs from germline and may be a read error. This rearrangement joins TRBV7-9 to TRBJ1-5, with 7 bases identical to TRBD1. Germline V lookup: CDR1 SEHNR, CDR2 FQNEAQ (reference sequence). CDR3 length equals 16 residues. The CDR3 region has the DNA TGTTCCAGCAGCTTATTCGCGGGACAGTTGGATCAGCCCCAGCATTTT. This encodes CSSSLFAGQLDQPQHF.

The rearrangement uses TRBV5-1 and TRBJ2-7; 8 bases are shared with TRBD1. CDR3 length: 14 amino acids. Germline loops: CDR1 SGHRS, CDR2 YFSETQ. With 3 bases clipped from V and 7 bases from J, the junction kept 9 bases outside the gene matches. The CDR3 DNA follows: TGCGCCAGCAGCTGGACAGGGTTAAGCGGTGAGCAGTACTTC. This gives the protein CASSWTGLSGEQYF.

J is TRBJ2-3 and V is TRBV9, with TRBD2 identical over 8 bases. Per the germline V gene, CDR1 is SGDLS and CDR2 is YYNGEE. The length of the CDR3 is 15 residues. The ends lost 7 bases at V and 4 bases at J; junction bases unmatched: 11. The CDR3 reads CASSLSGGGPDTQYF. For the CDR3, the DNA is TGTGCCAGCTCCCTCTCCGGGGGGGGCCCAGATACGCAGTATTTT.

The sample holds a few counts of this clone. CDR3 sequence (DNA): TGTGCCAGCAGCTTTTCAGCGATCTCGAACACTGAAGCTTTCTTT. It yields the protein CASSFSAISNTEAFF. The V call is TRBV7-9, the J call TRBJ1-1; no clear D. V lost 3 bases, J lost 1 base, and 12 bases lay in between. This CDR3 contains 15 residues. Germline assignment: CDR1 SEHNR and CDR2 FQNEAQ (reference sequence).

The chain recombines TRBV7-2 with TRBJ2-3, with TRBD2 identical over 9 bases. There are 15 residues in the CDR3. With 9 bases clipped from V and 4 bases from J, the junction kept 11 bases outside the gene matches. The V gene's germline CDR1 is SGHTA and CDR2 FQGNSA. CDR3 sequence (DNA): TGTGCCAGGAGGGGGGGACTAGCAAGGTCAGATACGCAGTATTTT. This sequence encodes CARRGGLARSDTQYF. Drawing the rest from reference TRBV7-2 and TRBJ2-3, the complete variable domain is GAGVSQSPSNKVTEKGKDVELRCDPISGHTALYWYRQSLGQGLEFLIYFQGNSAPDKSGLPSDRFSAERTGGSVSTLTIQRTQQEDSAVYLCARRGGLARSDTQYFGPGTRLTVL.

The rearrangement joins TRBV27 to TRBJ1-6; no clear D gene. The V gene lost 0 bases and the J gene lost 0 bases, with 9 bases spanning the gap. The CDR3 contains 17 residues. Per germline, CDR1 MNHEY and CDR2 SMNVEV (reference sequence). The chain's CDR3 is CASSLSLGSSYNSPLHF. The CDR3 region has the DNA TGTGCCAGCAGTTTATCCTTAGGGAGCTCCTATAATTCACCCCTCCACTTT.

The chain links TRBV7-2 to TRBJ2-3, with D hard to call. V was clipped by 1 base and J by 5 bases, with 7 bases between them. The V gene's germline CDR1 is SGHTA and CDR2 FQGNSA. This CDR3 is 13 amino acids long. In DNA form, the CDR3 reads TGTGCCAGCAGCTTAGTTCCACAAGATACGCAGTATTTT. It yields the protein CASSLVPQDTQYF. The entire variable domain, with the rest obtained from reference TRBV7-2 and TRBJ2-3, is as follows: GAGVSQSPSNKVTEKGKDVELRCDPISGHTALYWYRQSLGQGLEFLIYFQGNSAPDKSGLPSDRFSAERTGGSVSTLTIQRTQQEDSAVYLCASSLVPQDTQYFGPGTRLTVL.

The rearrangement links TRBV27 to TRBJ1-2; D is uncertain. This CDR3 has 11 amino acids. The ends were cut back, 8 bases at V and 6 bases at J, with 10 bases in the middle. Germline assignment: CDR1 MNHEY and CDR2 SMNVEV (reference sequence). CDR3 coding DNA: TGTGCCAGCGGGCTAGCGGATGGCTACACCTTC. Translating it yields CASGLADGYTF.

This sequence joins TRBV6-5 and TRBJ2-5; 9 bases are shared with TRBD2. Trimming took 2 bases from V and 0 from J; bases not matched to a gene: 4. CDR1 is MNHEY, CDR2 SVGAGI, per germline. The CDR3 runs 16 residues. CDR3 coding DNA: TGTGCCAGCAGTTACGGGACTAGCCCGTACCAAGAGACCCAGTACTTC. It translates to CASSYGTSPYQETQYF.

This clone has a single count. V and J are TRBV2 and TRBJ2-3; D not resolved. The germline V gene has CDR1 SNHLY and CDR2 FYNNEI. V dropped 7 bases and J dropped 0 bases, with 14 bases sitting between them. This CDR3 has 15 residues. The chain's CDR3 is CASILSVSSTDTQYF. The CDR3 bases are TGTGCCAGCATCTTGTCCGTCTCTAGCACAGATACGCAGTATTTT.

The V call is TRBV2, the J call TRBJ2-3, with 9 bases lining up with TRBD1. J gave up 0 bases and V 7 bases, and 5 bases lay outside the gene matches. This CDR3 spans 15 amino acids. The germline gives CDR1 SNHLY, CDR2 FYNNEI. CDR3 DNA sequence: TGTGCCAGCACCCGGACAGGGGCGAGCACAGATACGCAGTATTTT. The encoded protein is CASTRTGASTDTQYF.

The chain links TRBV7-9 to TRBJ2-3, with 7 bases matching TRBD1. CDR1 is SEHNR, CDR2 FQNEAQ, per germline (reference sequence). The V segment lost 5 bases and the J segment 2 bases; nucleotides outside the gene matches: 13. The CDR3 has 17 amino acids. The CDR3 nucleotides are TGTGCCAGCAGCCGACACACCGGGACAGTGTCCACAGATACGCAGTATTTT. Amino acid sequence: CASSRHTGTVSTDTQYF.

A word on this clone: The same CDR3 arises from other DNA sequences in this sample as well. The gene calls are TRBV28 and TRBJ2-5; D ambiguous. Trimming took off 10 bases at V and 5 bases at J, with 8 bases between the two ends. The CDR3 consists of 10 residues. Per germline, CDR1 MDHEN and CDR2 SYDVKM. CDR3 loop: CATIGETQYF. The CDR3 bases are TGTGCCACTATCGGGGAGACCCAGTACTTC.